This TCR beta chain was captured by sequencing in a study of cytomegalovirus exposure and HLA in healthy donors. Findings of the study overall: The authors excluded some V segments, including TRBV6-2 and TRBV6-3, as indistinguishable. Another analysis was done later, and it associated roughly 15,000 TCR beta sequences with HLA alleles at 0.05 false discovery rate. The study reported that TCR beta sequences accurately predicted HLA-A and HLA-B alleles in most subjects.

Per the germline V gene, CDR1 is SGHVS and CDR2 is FQNEAQ. The CDR3 loop spans 14 amino acids. In the PCR, 60 Vbeta and 13 Jbeta primers were used. Here immunoSEQ multiplex PCR was the method, and the copy in TCRdb shows in-frame clones only, minus some. The repertoire consists of about 150,000 clones, with approximately 84% occurring once and the leading ten covering about 6.3%. As to this clone: No antigen is known for it.

The chain combines TRBV7-8 with TRBJ2-7; 7 nucleotides agree with TRBD2. TRBJ2-5 explains the end of the DNA better; the J call may be wrong. The sequence was collected from a male donor in good health and CMV-seropositive. The sequenced material came from PBMCs. The CDR3 bases are TGTGCCAGCAGCACTAGCGTTCTCCAAGAGACCCAGTACTTC. Translated, it gives CASSTSVLQETQYF.